This T cell receptor (beta chain) appears in the sequencing data of a study of blood T cell repertoires in COVID-19. Overall study context: Donors in the United States, Italy and Spain gave samples during acute or convalescent COVID-19.

TCRdb's copy holds only in-frame clones and misses some; the assay was immunoSEQ multiplex PCR. The data hold 260,000 or so clones, with 82% observed a single time. Germline V gene sequence: CDR1 MNHNY, CDR2 SVGAGI (reference sequence). Trimming pared 5 bases from V and 8 bases from J, leaving 7 bases between. CDR3 size: 12 residues. This rearrangement joins TRBV6-6 to TRBJ1-6; unclear D gene. Sequenced input: peripheral blood. The sequence came from a woman aged 70 to 79 with acute or convalescent COVID-19. CDR3 sequence: CASSPPDSPLHF. CDR3 bases: TGTGCCAGCAGTCCCCCTGATTCACCCCTCCACTTT.